The rows below give T cell receptor beta chains drawn from one sample of a study of T cell responses to AZD1222 COVID-19 vaccine. TCRdb keeps only in-frame clones here, not all; method: immunoSEQ multiplex PCR. The sample lists under 200,000 clones; around nine tenths were seen once. This specimen was peripheral blood, taken 28 days after the second AZD1222 dose. The source is an adult who received the AZD1222 COVID-19 vaccine. Both conserved end residues are part of each CDR3. D genes are given only for firm matches. Size tells how often a clone was seen (once, few, many) or the class of an expanded clone, and some rows leave it out.

TRBJ2-1 | TRBV28 | . | few | TGTGCCAGCAGTTTATCGGGAAACTACAATGAGCAGTTCTTC | CASSLSGNYNEQFF
TRBJ2-3 | TRBV15 | . | . | TGTGCCACCAGCCTGACGGGGCTAGTCGGGACAGATACGCAGTATTTT | CATSLTGLVGTDTQYF
TRBJ1-6 | TRBV4-2 | . | few | TGTGCCAGCAGCCAAGAGCCTGGAGGTTTTAAAGGGGGGTCACCCCTCCACTTT | CASSQEPGGFKGGSPLHF
TRBJ1-3 | TRBV6-5 | TRBD1 | once | TGTGCCAGCAGTTACTCGTCCAGGGGGGGAAACACCATATATTTT | CASSYSSRGGNTIYF
TRBJ1-1 | TRBV28 | . | . | TGTGCCAGCAGTTTATATAGGAACACTGAAGCTTTCTTT | CASSLYRNTEAFF
TRBJ2-1 | TRBV4-3 | TRBD1 | . | TGCGCCAGCAGCCAAGATTCGCAGGGGGCAGTTGATGAGCAGTTCTTC | CASSQDSQGAVDEQFF
TRBJ1-3 | TRBV7-2 | TRBD1 | once | TGTGCCAGCAGCCCAGGGACAGGGACCGGAAACACCATATATTTT | CASSPGTGTGNTIYF
TRBJ1-4 | TRBV7-8 | . | . | TGTGCCAGCAGCTTAGAACAGGGCGACGAAAAACTGTTTTTT | CASSLEQGDEKLFF
TRBJ1-3 | TRBV12-5 | TRBD1 | . | TGTGCTAGTGGTTTGGTAGAATGGTGGGACAGGGGGCCTGGAAACACCATATATTTT | CASGLVEWWDRGPGNTIYF
TRBJ2-5 | TRBV7-7 | . | . | TGTGCTAGCAGCTTAAGTAAGCTGGAGACCCAGTACTTC | CASSLSKLETQYF
TRBJ1-5 | TRBV3-1/TRBV3-2 | . | . | TGTGCCAGCAGCCAGGGTGTTCAGCCCCAGCATTTT | CASSQGVQPQHF
TRBJ2-7 | TRBV28 | TRBD2 | . | TGTGCCAGCACTACTAGCGGGACGTGGTACGAGCAGTACTTC | CASTTSGTWYEQYF
TRBJ2-5 | TRBV25-1 | TRBD2 | . | TGTGCCAGCAGTGTACCCGGGACTACAGAGACCCAGTACTTC | CASSVPGTTETQYF
TRBJ2-5 | TRBV27 | TRBD2 | . | TGTGCCAGCAGTCTAGGGACTAGCGGGAGTAGGGAGACCCAGTACTTC | CASSLGTSGSRETQYF
TRBJ2-5 | TRBV5-4 | TRBD2 | . | TGTGCCAGCAGCCGTCGGGTAGCGGGAGAAGAGACCCAGTACTTC | CASSRRVAGEETQYF
TRBJ2-3 | TRBV7-9 | . | . | TGTGCCAGCAGCTTATCAACCGGGGGCAGGGAAGGGCGAACAGATACGCAGTATTTT | CASSLSTGGREGRTDTQYF
TRBJ1-4 | TRBV9 | TRBD1 | . | TGTGCCAGCAGCCAACGACAGGGAGAAAAACTGTTTTTT | CASSQRQGEKLFF
TRBJ2-1 | TRBV9 | . | . | TGTGCCAGCAGCGCAACTTCTGGCTCCTACAATGAGCAGTTCTTC | CASSATSGSYNEQFF
TRBJ2-5 | TRBV2 | TRBD2 | . | TGTGCCAGCGGGGGACTAGCAGGCGAGACCCAGTACTTC | CASGGLAGETQYF
TRBJ1-5 | TRBV24-1 | . | . | TGTGCCACCAGTGACCCCCCGGAAAATCAGCCCCAGCATTTT | CATSDPPENQPQHF
TRBJ2-7 | TRBV7-2 | . | . | TGTGCCAGCAGCTTAGCGGGGAAACTAGCCACTTACTACGAGCAGTACTTC | CASSLAGKLATYYEQYF
TRBJ2-6 | TRBV19 | . | . | TGTGCCAGTAGTATTTTCCCCGCCTCTGGGGCCAACGTCCTGACTTTC | CASSIFPASGANVLTF
TRBJ1-1 | TRBV5-4 | . | . | TGTGCCAGCAGCTTGGCTTTCAAGAACACTGAAGCTTTCTTT | CASSLAFKNTEAFF
TRBJ2-1 | TRBV4-1 | . | . | TGCGCCAGCAGCCCGTTGACGGGACCAAGTGAGCAGTTCTTC | CASSPLTGPSEQFF
TRBJ2-3 | TRBV4-3 | TRBD1 | . | TGCGCCAGCAGCCAAGATACTATGGGACAGGCTTATAGTTTT | CASSQDTMGQAYSF
TRBJ1-5 | TRBV7-2 | TRBD1 | . | TGTGCCAGCAGCTTATACCCGGAGGACAGGGTCGTAAATCAGCCCCAGCATTTT | CASSLYPEDRVVNQPQHF
TRBJ2-3 | TRBV15 | . | . | TGTGCCACCAGCAGAGTTGGGGGAGAGCTCACAGATACGCAGTATTTT | CATSRVGGELTDTQYF
TRBJ2-7 | TRBV12-3/TRBV12-4 | . | . | TGTGCCAGCAGCCCAATTGGAAGGGACGAGCAGTACTTC | CASSPIGRDEQYF
TRBJ2-5 | TRBV7-3 | . | . | TGTGCCAGCAGCCGATCGGAGTCGGGGACCCAGTACTTC | CASSRSESGTQYF
TRBJ1-2 | TRBV24-1 | TRBD1 | . | TGTGCCACCAGTGAGTCAGGACAGGGGAACTATGGCTACACCTTC | CATSESGQGNYGYTF
TRBJ2-7 | TRBV30 | . | . | TGTGCCTGGAACACACCAGGGGCGGCGTACGAGCAGTACTTC | CAWNTPGAAYEQYF
TRBJ1-6 | TRBV25-1 | TRBD1 | . | TGTGCCAGCAGTGAGACAGGGAGCTCCTATAATTCACCCCTCCACTTT | CASSETGSSYNSPLHF